A single sample is the source of the 27 T cell receptor beta chains below, sequenced in a study of blood T cells in healthy people across ages. Using a J-beta primer mix together with a sample-barcoded 5' primer, a second PCR was run for about 7 to 12 cycles. TCRdb passed the 5' RACE reads through MiXCR, listing each CDR3 protein once. The data show 1.5 million to 1.9 million distinct CDR3 sequences, with roughly 43% seen just once and more than 4% held by the top ten. Sequenced material: blood. These receptors originate from a woman under 30 in good health.

V gene TRBV24-1 combines with J gene TRBJ2-1; D is ambiguous. V lost 12 bases and J 5 bases, leaving 13 bases between the germline ends. CDR1 KGHDR and CDR2 SFDVKD come from the germline V gene. There are 12 residues in the CDR3. The CDR3 protein is CAVQRDHNEQFF. The CDR3 coding sequence is TGTGCCGTCCAAAGGGATCACAATGAGCAGTTCTTC.

This clonotype was detected only a few times. The chain carries TRBV15 and TRBJ2-4; a possible D gene is TRBD2 (6 bases). V lost 3 bases and J 13 bases, leaving 25 bases between the germline ends. The CDR3 contains 16 residues. The V gene's germline CDR1 is LNHNV and CDR2 YYDKDF (reference sequence). Here the CDR3 reads CATSSLGGRAYNEQYF. CDR3 in DNA: TGTGCCACCAGCAGCTTGGGGGGAAGGGCCTACAATGAGCAGTACTTC.

V gene TRBV7-8 combines with J gene TRBJ1-5; TRBD1 matches 9 bases. The length of the CDR3 is 16 residues. V lost 3 bases and J lost 7; bases outside the gene matches: 10. In germline, CDR1 is SGHVS, CDR2 FQNEAQ. The DNA for the CDR3 is TGTGCCAGCAGCTTCACCGGGACAGGGAACTTCCAGCCCCAGCATTTT. It encodes CASSFTGTGNFQPQHF.

This clonotype was seen more than once but under ten times. The chain joins TRBV7-3 to TRBJ2-2; the match to TRBD1 covers 7 bases. This CDR3 contains 14 residues. The germline V gene has CDR1 SGHTA and CDR2 FQGTGA. J was trimmed by 5 bases and V by 3 bases; bases with no gene match: 3. CDR3 sequence: CASSFTGVTGELFF. CDR3 nucleotide sequence: TGTGCCAGCAGCTTTACAGGGGTTACCGGGGAGCTGTTTTTT.

This clonotype was detected only a few times. The genes are TRBV29-1 and TRBJ2-7; TRBD1 aligns across 7 bases. V lost 7 bases and J lost 2; bases outside the gene matches: 5. Germline CDR1 and CDR2: SQVTM and ANQGSEA. The CDR3 contains 12 residues. CDR3 in amino acids: CSGRDSPYEQYF. The CDR3 nucleotides are TGCAGCGGACGGGACAGCCCCTACGAGCAGTACTTC.

The rearrangement links TRBV29-1 to TRBJ1-2; a possible D gene is TRBD1 (5 bases). Germline V lookup: CDR1 SQVTM, CDR2 ANQGSEA. This CDR3 contains 16 residues. V lost 3 bases and J 3 bases, leaving 20 bases between the germline ends. Here the CDR3 DNA reads TGCAGCGTTGAGGGCCTTAGGGACGGATCAGACTATGGCTACACCTTC. Encoded protein: CSVEGLRDGSDYGYTF.

V gene TRBV7-2 combines with J gene TRBJ2-1; TRBD2 is a possible D gene (5 bases). The CDR3 is made up of 16 amino acids. Germline V gene lookup returns CDR1 SGHTA and CDR2 FQGNSA. The V gene lost 4 bases and the J gene lost 3 bases, with 16 bases spanning the gap. The CDR3 region is CASSSNGLVGYNEQFF. As DNA, the CDR3 is TGTGCCAGCAGCTCCAATGGACTGGTGGGCTACAATGAGCAGTTCTTC. The full variable domain, in which reference TRBV7-2 and TRBJ2-1 provide the parts outside the CDR3, is GAGVSQSPSNKVTEKGKDVELRCDPISGHTALYWYRQSLGQGLEFLIYFQGNSAPDKSGLPSDRFSAERTGGSVSTLTIQRTQQEDSAVYLCASSSNGLVGYNEQFFGPGTRLTVL.

The chain combines TRBV5-1 with TRBJ2-3, with 8 positions matching TRBD2. V trimming: 4 bases; J trimming: 4 bases; junction bases outside the gene matches: 2. The germline V gene has CDR1 SGHRS and CDR2 YFSETQ. The CDR3 covers 13 residues. The CDR3 region is CASSEAGADTQYF. For the CDR3, the DNA is TGCGCCAGCAGCGAAGCGGGGGCAGATACGCAGTATTTT. The full variable domain, in which reference TRBV5-1 and TRBJ2-3 provide the parts outside the CDR3, is KAGVTQTPRYLIKTRGQQVTLSCSPISGHRSVSWYQQTPGQGLQFLFEYFSETQRNKGNFPGRFSGRQFSNSRSEMNVSTLELGDSALYLCASSEAGADTQYFGPGTRLTVL.

Points on this clonotype: The junction and the germline gene differ at one end; a read error may be behind it. This rearrangement joins TRBV6-6 to TRBJ1-5; possibly TRBD1 for D (6 bases). CDR1 and CDR2 (germline): MNHNY, SVGAGI (reference sequence). CDR3 size: 14 residues. This CDR3 reads CASSLQGTAQPRHF. The CDR3 DNA reads as TGTGCCAGCAGCCTACAGGGTACCGCTCAGCCCCGGCATTTT.

In this sample, this clonotype turned up a few times. V gene TRBV29-1 combines with J gene TRBJ2-7; no reliable D call. V shed 5 bases and J shed 3 bases, with 8 bases lying between them. Germline loops: CDR1 SQVTM, CDR2 ANQGSEA. The CDR3 consists of 11 residues. In nucleotides, the CDR3 is TGCAGCGTTCAAGGGTACTACGAGCAGTACTTC. Protein product: CSVQGYYEQYF.

The genes are TRBV4-3 and TRBJ1-2; a weak D match, TRBD1 (6 bases). From germline, CDR1 is LGHNA and CDR2 YSLEER. The V end was cut by 4 bases, the J end by 3 bases, with 15 bases between. This CDR3 has 15 amino acids. The CDR3 sequence is CASSPTPGQHYGYTF. The DNA for the CDR3 is TGCGCCAGCAGCCCAACCCCCGGACAGCACTATGGCTACACCTTC.

This chain connects TRBV6-6 to TRBJ1-1; D call uncertain. Germline V CDR1 and CDR2: MNHNY, SVGAGI (reference sequence). The CDR3 is 14 residues long. As DNA, the CDR3 is TGTGTCTTGGCCGGTGGCAGCTTGAACACTGAAGCTTTCTTT. This encodes CVLAGGSLNTEAFF.

The V gene is TRBV6-2 or TRBV6-3, the J gene TRBJ2-7; D gene ambiguous. The V gene's germline CDR1 is MNHEY and CDR2 SVGEGT. CDR3 size: 11 residues. V was clipped by 8 bases and J by 3 bases, with 8 bases between them. CDR3 DNA sequence: TGTGCCAGCGGGCACAACTACGAGCAGTACTTC. Protein product: CASGHNYEQYF.

V usage is TRBV20-1 and J usage is TRBJ2-5; 10 positions match TRBD1. V shed 3 bases, J shed 11 bases, and the junction held 9 bases outside the gene matches. Per germline, CDR1 DFQATT and CDR2 SNEGSKA (reference sequence). The CDR3 loop spans 13 amino acids. CDR3: CSASRQGAYGQYF. CDR3 bases: TGCAGTGCTAGCCGACAGGGGGCTTACGGGCAGTACTTC.

This clonotype was detected a few times. The chain employs TRBV11-2 and TRBJ2-1; D gene ambiguous. The CDR3 covers 15 residues. The V end lost 5 bases, the J end lost 2 bases, and 13 bases lay between the germline ends. Germline V lookup: CDR1 SGHAT, CDR2 FQNNGV. The CDR3 sequence: CASSPSRVTYNEQFF. CDR3 bases: TGTGCCAGCAGCCCAAGCCGGGTTACCTACAATGAGCAGTTCTTC.

This chain connects TRBV5-1 to TRBJ2-1; possibly TRBD2 for D (6 bases). From germline, CDR1 is SGHRS and CDR2 YFSETQ. Trimming removed 7 bases at V and 9 bases at J, with 17 bases between. This CDR3 region has 13 residues. The CDR3: CASRLVGGVEQFF. The DNA for the CDR3 is TGCGCCAGCCGATTAGTGGGAGGCGTTGAGCAGTTCTTC. The complete variable domain, with remaining parts taken from reference TRBV5-1 and TRBJ2-1, reads KAGVTQTPRYLIKTRGQQVTLSCSPISGHRSVSWYQQTPGQGLQFLFEYFSETQRNKGNFPGRFSGRQFSNSRSEMNVSTLELGDSALYLCASRLVGGVEQFFGPGTRLTVL.

The J gene is TRBJ1-2, the V gene TRBV12-3 or TRBV12-4; possibly TRBD1 for D (5 bases). V was cut by 3 bases and J by 7 bases, with 12 bases left in between. The CDR3 has 13 amino acids. CDR3 sequence reads: CASSLKGRGGYTF. The CDR3, as DNA: TGTGCCAGCAGTTTGAAGGGGCGCGGTGGCTACACCTTC.

In its sample, this clonotype was seen a few times. This chain joins TRBV4-2 and TRBJ2-7; D tentatively reads TRBD1 or TRBD2 (6 bases each). Trimming left V 0 bases short and J 7 bases short, with 13 bases between. From germline, CDR1 is LGHNA and CDR2 YNFKEQ. CDR3 size: 14 residues. The chain's CDR3 is CASSQEWGAWEQYF. The CDR3 region has the DNA TGTGCCAGCAGCCAAGAATGGGGGGCATGGGAGCAGTACTTC.

CDR3 sequence reads: CSARVVLGAYEQYF. In nucleotides, the CDR3 is TGCAGTGCTAGAGTGGTACTAGGGGCCTACGAGCAGTACTTC. This chain connects TRBV20-1 to TRBJ2-7; D might be TRBD1 or TRBD2, each matching 5 bases. The CDR3 length is 14 residues. Trimming shortened V by 1 base and J by 2 bases, and 12 bases separated the two germline ends. The germline gives CDR1 DFQATT, CDR2 SNEGSKA (reference sequence).

The chain has TRBV27 and TRBJ2-2; perhaps TRBD1 as D (5 bases). This CDR3 comprises 14 residues. The germline V gene has CDR1 MNHEY and CDR2 SMNVEV (reference sequence). V was cut by 5 bases and J by 1 base, with 8 bases left in between. The DNA of the CDR3 is TGTGCCAGCAGTCGACAGTTGAACACCGGGGAGCTGTTTTTT. Protein sequence: CASSRQLNTGELFF.

The CDR3 reads CSASKPASYSNQPQHF. The DNA for the CDR3 is TGCAGTGCTAGCAAACCCGCAAGCTATAGCAATCAGCCCCAGCATTTT. The chain employs TRBV20-1 and TRBJ1-5, with D uncertain. The CDR3 covers 16 residues. V lost 3 bases and J 0 bases, leaving 15 bases between the germline ends. Germline V gives CDR1 DFQATT, CDR2 SNEGSKA (reference sequence).

The J gene is TRBJ2-5, the V gene TRBV6-2 or TRBV6-3, with a tentative D call TRBD1 (6 bases). The germline V and J ends were trimmed by 5 bases and 5 bases, with 18 bases remaining between them. CDR3 length equals 15 residues. CDR1 and CDR2 from the germline V gene are MNHEY and SVGEGT. DNA for the CDR3: TGTGCCAGCAGTACGAACAGGGTAGCATTGGAGACCCAGTACTTC. This translates into CASSTNRVALETQYF.

The sample holds a few counts of this clonotype. This rearrangement joins TRBV4-2 to TRBJ2-7; weak D call: TRBD2 (6 bases). The CDR3 runs 14 residues. Trimming took off 2 bases at V and 6 bases at J, with 14 bases between the two ends. Per germline, CDR1 LGHNA and CDR2 YNFKEQ. CDR3 protein: CASSQQTGVSEQYF. In DNA form, the CDR3 reads TGTGCCAGCAGCCAACAAACGGGGGTTTCCGAGCAGTACTTC.

This clonotype has only one observation. Since a much larger clone is just one base distant, this may be a read error. The chain carries TRBV20-1 and TRBJ2-3; D may match TRBD1 or TRBD2 (5 bases each). Trimming cost V 4 bases and J 1 base, with 15 bases left between them. Germline lookup yields CDR1 DFQATT and CDR2 SNEGSKA (reference sequence). This CDR3 is 15 amino acids long. In DNA, the CDR3 is TGCAGTGCTACCAGGGACCGTATACGCACAGATACGCAGTATTTT. It yields the protein CSATRDRIRTDTQYF.

The chain combines TRBV9 with TRBJ2-1; TRBD2 aligns across 12 bases. This CDR3 contains 17 residues. With V trimmed by 4 bases and J by 3 bases, 8 bases remained unmatched. Germline CDR1 and CDR2: SGDLS and YYNGEE. The CDR3 coding sequence is TGTGCCAGCAGCCCTCCGCTAGCGGGGGGGATCTACAATGAGCAGTTCTTC. It yields the protein CASSPPLAGGIYNEQFF. The full variable domain, in which reference TRBV9 and TRBJ2-1 provide the parts outside the CDR3, is DSGVTQTPKHLITATGQRVTLRCSPRSGDLSVYWYQQSLDQGLQFLIQYYNGEERAKGNILERFSAQQFPDLHSELNLSSLELGDSALYFCASSPPLAGGIYNEQFFGPGTRLTVL.

The chain uses TRBV6-2 or TRBV6-3 and TRBJ2-1; tentatively, D is TRBD2 (6 bases). The CDR3 is 14 residues long. Germline-derived CDR1 and CDR2 are MNHEY and SVGEGT. Trimming removed 3 bases from V and 7 bases from J, with 13 bases in between. DNA for the CDR3: TGTGCCAGCAGTTATGGGGAGGCGGAGAATGAGCAGTTCTTC. Its protein is CASSYGEAENEQFF.

This clonotype was observed a few times. The V call is TRBV3-1, the J call TRBJ2-4; D unclear. The J call is uncertain, as TRBJ2-7 better fits the DNA end. The CDR3 spans 14 residues. The germline V gene encodes CDR1 LGHDT and CDR2 YNNKEL (reference sequence). The CDR3 here is CASSHAGGAYEQYF. For the CDR3, the DNA is TGTGCCAGCAGCCATGCTGGCGGAGCCTACGAGCAGTACTTC.